These T cell receptor beta chains were read from a single sample in a study of yellow fever vaccine responses in identical twins. TCRdb re-derived calls from the RT-PCR reads in MiXCR, one entry per CDR3 protein. The data contain some 2,400 distinct CDR3 sequences, around four fifths of them seen just once; the ten biggest clones take up roughly 9.1%. Sequencing was performed on T cells from blood (PBMCs), unsorted or a sorted subset (not recorded which), taken before or after yellow fever vaccination (not recorded which). Receptors were obtained from a female donor who received the yellow fever vaccine. The CDR3 runs from the conserved cysteine through the conserved F or W. D genes are given only for firm matches. The size field is filled for only some rows; it gives once, few, many or a size class.

d_gene | abundance | j_gene | v_gene | CDR3aa | CDR3nt
. | once | TRBJ1-6 | TRBV13 | CASSLVQTKSPLHF | TGTGCCAGCAGCTTGGTACAGACAAAATCACCCCTCCACTTT
. | . | TRBJ2-1 | TRBV11-1 | CASSLGRDQAYNEQFF | TGTGCCAGCAGCTTAGGCCGGGACCAAGCCTACAATGAGCAGTTCTTC
. | . | TRBJ1-1 | TRBV12-3/TRBV12-4 | CASSLNANTEAFF | TGTGCCAGCAGTTTAAACGCGAACACTGAAGCTTTCTTT
TRBD2 | . | TRBJ2-1 | TRBV19 | CASIGGLARRNEQFF | TGTGCCAGTATCGGGGGACTAGCGAGGCGGAATGAGCAGTTCTTC
TRBD2 | . | TRBJ2-1 | TRBV9 | CASSPRLAGGSSYNEQFF | TGTGCCAGCAGCCCAAGACTAGCGGGGGGCTCCTCCTACAATGAGCAGTTCTTC
. | . | TRBJ2-2 | TRBV11-2 | CASSLVPGTGELFF | TGTGCCAGCAGCTTAGTTCCAGGGACCGGGGAGCTGTTTTTT
. | . | TRBJ2-7 | TRBV11-1 | CASSLVTTGYEQYF | TGTGCCAGCAGCTTAGTAACCACAGGGTACGAGCAGTACTTC
. | . | TRBJ2-1 | TRBV19 | CASSIAGEVNEQFF | TGTGCCAGTAGTATAGCGGGAGAGGTGAATGAGCAGTTCTTC
. | once | TRBJ2-5 | TRBV29-1 | CSVDDGPQETQYF | TGCAGCGTCGACGATGGACCCCAAGAGACCCAGTACTTC
TRBD2 | . | TRBJ2-5 | TRBV4-1 | CASSQGTSGRETQYF | TGCGCCAGCAGCCAAGGGACTAGCGGGAGAGAGACCCAGTACTTC
TRBD2 | . | TRBJ2-1 | TRBV4-2 | CASSQETSGRSGEQFF | TGTGCCAGCAGCCAAGAAACTAGCGGGAGATCGGGTGAGCAGTTCTTC